The entry below gives a single T cell receptor beta chain sequence along with its context. The clone's antigen remains unknown. The record has no base qualities; no much larger clone is one base away. The donors were roughly 39 Caucasian individuals from Russia, aged about 6 to 100 years, who were systemically healthy. Approximately 10 milliliters of peripheral blood were collected from each donor into EDTA-treated Vacutainer tubes. PBMCs were isolated by Ficoll-Paque density-gradient centrifugation, with at least 7 million obtained per sample. Total RNA, at least 6 micrograms per sample, was extracted from PBMCs with Trizol reagent. The percentages of naive CD45RAhigh/CD27high T cells were determined by flow cytometry on a PBMC aliquot from every donor. This sample was taken from a study of blood T cells in healthy people across ages (dated by TCRdb to the mid-2010s). Broadly, across the study: In model experiments, template switching captured about one uniquely barcoded TCR beta cDNA molecule for every two T cells. Four age groups were formed from the donors: young (average approximately 16 years), middle-aged (approximately 41), aged (under 70) and long-lived (around 82). Using the same blood draw, the study looked at two additional independent replicas of 1 million unique cDNA reads for two donors, one aged 18 to 30 and the other aged 80 or older. To avoid experimental bias, donors of different ages were distributed randomly across sequencing lanes. The study measured age-related changes in TCR beta repertoire diversity using deep sequencing normalized with unique cDNA molecular identifiers. Results the study describes overall, beyond this receptor: Conclusive comparison of naive and antigen-experienced compartments was prevented by the profiling of bulk unsorted PBMCs. Because donor CMV infection status was unknown, age-related changes in expanded clonotypes were potentially confounded. The percentage of naive T cells measured by flow cytometry correlated strongly with observed TCR beta diversity. Estimates of total diversity from one million sequenced T cells were regarded as lower bounds and underestimates. Compared with the aged group, the long-lived group had more naive CD4+ T cells, fewer expanded clones and increased TCR diversity, a pattern suggesting age selection. As age increased, observed TCR beta diversity per million T cells dropped in a roughly linear way, and a significant reduction was already evident by age approximately 40.

Receptor amplification or capture employed 5' RACE. Sequencer: Illumina HiSeq 2500. The second PCR ran for roughly 7 to 11 cycles and used a J-beta primer mix along with a sample-barcoded 5' primer. A unique molecular identifier was introduced onto each TCR beta cDNA molecule by a template-switch 5' adaptor carrying 12 random nucleotides. At least 2.5 million CDR3-containing paired-end reads were obtained from each sample. The Mint cDNA synthesis kit, primed by a TRBC-specific oligonucleotide, was used to synthesize first-strand cDNA from all RNA. All cDNA was treated with uracil-DNA glycosylase and then went through a first 18-cycle PCR with the universal primers M1SS and BC2_uni_R. The paper's data handling went like this. For normalization, 1 million high-quality reads were randomly selected from each sample, with every read carrying a distinct molecular identifier. Instead of being binned into consensus sequences, reads that shared molecular identifiers were thrown out. MiTCR, set to a Q25 quality threshold and the strictest error-elimination algorithm, was used for CDR3 identification, clonotype clustering and error correction. A nonparametric unseen species model with Euler transformation was used to estimate a lower bound on total TCR beta diversity. The public sequencing data were trimmed at Q25 with fastp and processed into clonotypes with MiXCR by TCRdb, which kept only in-frame beta chains. Duplicate CDR3 protein sequences are folded into a single record with the most common DNA and genes. It is TCRdb's table, rather than the study itself, that gives the V and J calls and clone size. Recorded for this sample are about 730,000 distinct CDR3 sequences; roughly 41% of them occurred a single time. Less than 25% of the sample goes to the ten largest clones.

The TCR was taken from a woman in her sixties or seventies in good health. The sequencing input was blood.

The DNA is TGCAGTGCTAGAGGGGGTAGCAGGGGGTATGACGGGGAGCTGTTTTTT. It is translated as CSARGGSRGYDGELFF. The V and J genes are TRBV20-1 and TRBJ2-2; TRBD1 lines up with 7 middle nucleotides. The germline V gene (reference sequence) specifies DFQATT as CDR1 and SNEGSKA as CDR2. CDR3 length: 16 amino acids, cysteine to phenylalanine. Of the read, only the CDR3 DNA is kept; its 48 bases are in frame from base 1. V lost 1 base and J lost 7 bases, and the count of bases not matched to a germline gene is 12.